The 23 T cell receptor beta chains below come from one sample, sequenced in a study of a mutant IDH1 vaccine in newly diagnosed glioma. Time point defined: baseline, week 1 (first vaccination visit). Noted treatment: pre-vaccination baseline after standard-of-care therapy. This table comes from immunoSEQ multiplex PCR, and its TCRdb copy is limited to in-frame clones, with some not included. In the table there are 60,000 to 75,000 clones, 65% to 85% of which are singletons. The sequenced sample was peripheral blood mononuclear cells (PBMCs), obtained from a glioma patient treated with radiotherapy, temozolomide or both. These receptors originate from a woman between 18 and 30 years old with glioma. Some clones in this sample may be carry-over from other donors' samples.

J is TRBJ2-1 and V is TRBV6-5; 10 positions match TRBD2. The CDR3 extends over 15 amino acids. With 6 bases clipped from V and 4 bases from J, the junction kept 6 bases outside the gene matches. CDR1 and CDR2 (germline): MNHEY, SVGAGI. This CDR3 reads CASRASGGVYNEQFF. CDR3 nucleotides: TGTGCCAGCAGGGCCAGCGGGGGGGTATACAATGAGCAGTTCTTC.

The chain combines TRBV9 with TRBJ1-4; D is ambiguous. Trimming stripped 3 bases from V and 8 bases from J, with 14 bases between. The length of the CDR3 is 14 residues. Germline-derived CDR1 and CDR2 are SGDLS and YYNGEE. The CDR3 is CASSAGLGEEKLFF. CDR3 nucleotide sequence: TGTGCCAGCAGCGCGGGCCTTGGGGAGGAAAAACTGTTTTTT.

This clone was detected once. V is TRBV5-4 and J is TRBJ2-7; D is possibly TRBD2 (6 bases). This CDR3 comprises 15 residues. Germline lookup yields CDR1 SGHNT and CDR2 YYREEE (reference sequence). Trimming removed 2 bases from V and 2 bases from J, with 14 bases in between. CDR3 in amino acids: CASSLSGLLTYEQYF. The CDR3 nucleotides are TGTGCCAGCAGCTTATCGGGACTCCTCACCTACGAGCAGTACTTC.

This clone has only one observation. At one of its ends the junction is not consistent with the germline gene, which may arise from a read error. V usage is TRBV25-1 and J usage is TRBJ2-1; perhaps TRBD2 as D (7 bases). CDR1 is MGHDK and CDR2 is SYGVNS in the germline V gene. The CDR3 covers 15 residues. The CDR3 DNA sequence: TGTGCCAGCAGTGAATACGGCACGGGGGGCAATAAGCAGTTCTTC. Translating it yields CASSEYGTGGNKQFF.

The chain carries TRBV13 and TRBJ2-7; D gene uncertain. Trimming stripped 4 bases from V and 2 bases from J, with 6 bases between. This CDR3 spans 12 amino acids. Germline CDR1 and CDR2: PRHDT and FYEKMQ (reference sequence). CDR3 sequence reads: CASSSSPYEQYF. CDR3 sequence (DNA): TGTGCCAGCAGCTCCAGCCCCTACGAGCAGTACTTC.

The chain employs TRBV7-2 and TRBJ2-7; D not certain. Germline CDR1 is SGHTA and CDR2 is FQGNSA. The V and J ends lost 4 bases and 4 bases respectively, with 11 bases between them. The CDR3 sequence is 13 residues long. CDR3 sequence: CASSSPSPYEQYF. The CDR3 DNA reads as TGTGCCAGCAGCTCTCCATCCCCATACGAGCAGTACTTC.

This clone was recorded a few times. DNA of the CDR3: TGTGCCAGCAGCTTAGGAGAGACCCAGTACTTC. Its protein product is CASSLGETQYF. V is TRBV11-3 and J is TRBJ2-5; no definite D call. Germline CDR1 is SGHNT and CDR2 is YENEEA. The ends were cut back, 1 base at V and 4 bases at J, with 1 base in the middle. The length of the CDR3 is 11 residues.

The chain carries TRBV7-8 and TRBJ1-4; TRBD1 agrees at 7 bases. After removal of 3 bases from V and 10 bases from J, the junction contained 11 bases not matched to a gene. Germline CDR1 SGHVS, CDR2 FQNEAQ. CDR3 length equals 15 residues. The CDR3 coding sequence is TGTGCCAGCAGCTTTCAATTACAGGGGAGCGTAAAACTGTTTTTT. Translated: CASSFQLQGSVKLFF.

This clone appeared a single time. The J gene is TRBJ2-2, the V gene TRBV6-1, with TRBD2 matching 7 bases. The junction had 5 bases not matched to a gene; V was cut back by 0 bases and J by 7 bases. The CDR3 runs 15 residues. Looked up from germline, CDR1 is MNHNS and CDR2 is SASEGT. The DNA of the CDR3 is TGTGCCAGCAGTGAAGCCAGGACTAGAGGCGGGGAGCTGTTTTTT. This codes for CASSEARTRGGELFF.

The V gene is TRBV6-5, the J gene TRBJ1-1, with D perhaps TRBD1 (5 bases). Between the trimmed V and J ends, which lost 6 bases and 1 base, there was a span of 12 bases. The CDR3 covers 14 residues. Germline V gene lookup returns CDR1 MNHEY and CDR2 SVGAGI. The CDR3 region is CASRGERRNTEAFF. The CDR3 nucleotides are TGTGCCAGCAGGGGGGAACGGAGGAACACTGAAGCTTTCTTT.

The chain has TRBV29-1 and TRBJ2-4, with TRBD2 identical over 12 bases. The CDR3 runs 13 residues. Germline V gene lookup returns CDR1 SQVTM and CDR2 ANQGSEA. The V gene end was trimmed by 3 bases and the J gene end by 12 bases; junction bases not matched to a gene: 6. The CDR3 spells CSVEELAGGPQYF. The DNA for the CDR3 is TGCAGCGTTGAGGAACTAGCGGGAGGTCCTCAGTACTTC. The whole variable domain, remainder taken from reference TRBV29-1 and TRBJ2-4, is SAVISQKPSRDICQRGTSLTIQCQVDSQVTMMFWYRQQPGQSLTLIATANQGSEATYESGFVIDKFPISRPNLTFSTLTVSNMSPEDSSIYLCSVEELAGGPQYFGAGTRLSVL.

The chain has TRBV2 and TRBJ1-2, with D tentatively TRBD1 (5 bases). The germline CDR1 and CDR2 sequences are SNHLY and FYNNEI. CDR3 size: 12 residues. V was trimmed by 6 bases and J by 1 base, leaving 6 bases between them. The CDR3 spells CASRDNNYGYTF. The DNA for the CDR3 is TGTGCCAGCAGGGACAATAACTATGGCTACACCTTC.

This sequence joins TRBV30 and TRBJ1-1, with TRBD1 as a possible D gene (5 bases). With 2 bases removed from V and 1 base from J, the gap between germline ends came to 17 bases. Looked up from germline, CDR1 is GTSNPN and CDR2 is SVGIG (reference sequence). The CDR3 is 16 residues long. DNA of the CDR3: TGTGCCTGGAGTCCTTTTCTTGGGGGTTGGAACACTGAAGCTTTCTTT. Translated: CAWSPFLGGWNTEAFF.

The chain combines TRBV7-6 with TRBJ2-2; 7 bases map to TRBD2. Trimming at V came to 0 bases and at J to 6 bases, leaving 4 bases not matched to a gene. Germline V gives CDR1 SGHVS, CDR2 FNYEAQ. The CDR3 is 15 amino acids. The CDR3 reads CASSLAGLQSGELFF. The DNA of the CDR3 is TGTGCCAGCAGCTTAGCGGGACTACAGTCCGGGGAGCTGTTTTTT.

The V gene is TRBV20-1, the J gene TRBJ2-1; D unclear. The CDR3 contains 11 residues. Germline V CDR1 and CDR2: DFQATT, SNEGSKA (reference sequence). The ends were cut back, 1 base at V and 11 bases at J, with 9 bases in the middle. DNA of the CDR3: TGCAGTGCTAGAGCTGGCGCCAAGCAGTTCTTC. Translated: CSARAGAKQFF.

This clone was counted a single time. This CDR3 reads CASSEQDGGANEQFF. The CDR3 DNA is TGTGCCAGCAGTGAACAGGACGGGGGGGCGAATGAGCAGTTCTTC. This chain uses TRBV6-1 with TRBJ2-1, with 8 bases lining up with TRBD2. Unmatched junction bases numbered 7, after V lost 2 bases and J lost 7 bases. This CDR3 is 15 amino acids long. Germline V gene sequence: CDR1 MNHNS, CDR2 SASEGT.

This clone has only a few counts. The chain carries TRBV5-1 and TRBJ1-1; 8 positions agree with TRBD1. Trimming took 0 bases from V and 4 from J; bases not matched to a gene: 8. The CDR3 loop spans 16 amino acids. CDR1 is SGHRS and CDR2 is YFSETQ in the germline V gene. The CDR3 spells CASSLVDRVGGTEAFF. The CDR3, as DNA: TGCGCCAGCAGCTTGGTGGACAGGGTGGGAGGCACTGAAGCTTTCTTT. Using reference TRBV5-1 and TRBJ1-1 for the parts outside the CDR3, the full variable domain is KAGVTQTPRYLIKTRGQQVTLSCSPISGHRSVSWYQQTPGQGLQFLFEYFSETQRNKGNFPGRFSGRQFSNSRSEMNVSTLELGDSALYLCASSLVDRVGGTEAFFGQGTRLTVV.

This clone was detected a few times. The genes are TRBV5-4 and TRBJ2-7; 8 nucleotides align to TRBD2. The CDR3 extends over 15 amino acids. CDR1 and CDR2 (germline): SGHNT, YYREEE (reference sequence). V shed 0 bases and J 2 bases; nucleotides not matched to a gene: 4. The CDR3 loop is CASSLGAGVTYEQYF. The CDR3 DNA is TGTGCCAGCAGCTTGGGAGCGGGAGTAACCTACGAGCAGTACTTC.

The chain employs TRBV6-5 and TRBJ1-3, with D tentatively TRBD1 (5 bases). Germline values: CDR1 MNHEY, CDR2 SVGAGI. The V end was cut by 5 bases, the J end by 0 bases, with 11 bases between. CDR3 size: 15 residues. The CDR3 protein is CASSAGGTSGNTIYF. CDR3 nucleotides: TGTGCCAGCAGTGCCGGCGGGACCTCTGGAAACACCATATATTTT.

The chain uses TRBV4-2 and TRBJ2-7; D remains unclear. The germline gives CDR1 LGHNA, CDR2 YNFKEQ. The CDR3 has 11 amino acids. Deletions cut 1 base from V and 5 bases from J, with 3 bases between. CDR3 region: CASSQGHEQYF. In DNA, the CDR3 is TGTGCCAGCAGCCAAGGGCACGAGCAGTACTTC.

V usage is TRBV4-1 and J usage is TRBJ2-7; the D call may be TRBD1 or TRBD2 (6 bases each). Deletions cut 1 base from V and 3 bases from J, with 16 bases between. Germline V gene data show CDR1 as MGHRA and CDR2 as YSYEKL. This CDR3 is 16 amino acids long. This CDR3 is CASSQGRGGLFYEQYF. DNA of the CDR3: TGCGCCAGCAGCCAAGGCCGAGGGGGACTCTTCTACGAGCAGTACTTC.

The chain has TRBV2 and TRBJ2-5, with 7 bases fitting TRBD2. Per germline, CDR1 SNHLY and CDR2 FYNNEI. The ends lost 6 bases at V and 7 bases at J; junction bases unmatched: 8. This CDR3 region has 13 residues. The CDR3 sequence: CASSRDQRGTQYF. In DNA form, the CDR3 reads TGTGCCAGCAGCCGGGACCAGCGGGGGACCCAGTACTTC. Complete variable domain (other parts from reference TRBV2 and TRBJ2-5): EPEVTQTPSHQVTQMGQEVILRCVPISNHLYFYWYRQILGQKVEFLVSFYNNEISEKSEIFDDQFSVERPDGSNFTLKIRSTKLEDSAMYFCASSRDQRGTQYFGPGTRLLVL.

This clone was counted a single time. The chain carries TRBV30 and TRBJ2-3; D ambiguous. The CDR3 is 15 residues long. Germline-derived CDR1 and CDR2 are GTSNPN and SVGIG (reference sequence). V was clipped by 0 bases and J by 3 bases, with 13 bases between them. This chain's CDR3 is CAWSVLLGITDTQYF. CDR3 nucleotide sequence: TGTGCCTGGAGTGTACTTCTAGGGATAACAGATACGCAGTATTTT. The variable domain in full, with the rest retrieved from reference TRBV30 and TRBJ2-3, is SQTIHQWPATLVQPVGSPLSLECTVEGTSNPNLYWYRQAAGRGLQLLFYSVGIGQISSEVPQNLSASRPQDRQFILSSKKLLLSDSGFYLCAWSVLLGITDTQYFGPGTRLTVL.